These 5 T cell receptor beta chains share one sample of origin, sequenced in a study of OX40 agonist ivuxolimab in advanced cancers. The method behind the library was the immunoSEQ multiplex PCR assay. Sourced from immuneACCESS, this table was stored by TCRdb with only in-frame sequences that have V and J called. A share of the clones is absent; for the studies checked, an unresolved V gene accounts for under half, and the remainder has no known explanation. Recorded for this sample are around 75,000 clones; roughly 90% of them occurred a single time. Approximately 2.4% of the sample lies in the top ten. The specimen was CD4+ or CD8+ T cells sorted from blood, collected in a trial of the OX40 agonist ivuxolimab. The receptors shown here come from an adult with an advanced solid tumor such as melanoma, head and neck, liver or kidney cancer.

The sample holds one count of this clone. The chain joins TRBV5-4 to TRBJ2-7; 10 bases are shared with TRBD1. The CDR3 spans 13 residues. CDR1 SGHNT and CDR2 YYREEE come from the germline V gene (reference sequence). J gave up 5 bases and V 3 bases, and 2 bases lay outside the gene matches. The DNA of the CDR3 is TGTGCCAGCAGCTCGGGACAGGGGAACGAGCAGTACTTC. It specifies CASSSGQGNEQYF.

This clone occurred once. The chain has TRBV5-4 and TRBJ2-7; D tentatively fits TRBD1 or TRBD2 (6 bases each). The V end lost 4 bases, the J end lost 5 bases, and 22 bases lay between the germline ends. CDR3 length: 16 residues. Germline values: CDR1 SGHNT, CDR2 YYREEE (reference sequence). The CDR3, as DNA: TGTGCCAGCAGCCGCAATGGACAGAAGACGGGGGACGAGCAGTACTTC. It is translated as CASSRNGQKTGDEQYF.

The chain uses TRBV7-8 and TRBJ2-5; D unclear. The germline CDR1 and CDR2 sequences are SGHVS and FQNEAQ. The CDR3 consists of 13 residues. V lost 6 bases and J 2 bases, leaving 10 bases between the germline ends. This CDR3 is CASRHQPQETQYF. DNA for the CDR3: TGTGCCAGCAGACATCAGCCTCAAGAGACCCAGTACTTC.

The chain joins TRBV29-1 to TRBJ2-7; D perhaps matches TRBD2 (5 bases). CDR1 and CDR2 from the germline V gene are SQVTM and ANQGSEA. The CDR3 has 11 residues. The V end was cut by 3 bases, the J end by 7 bases, with 10 bases between. CDR3 protein: CSVEDFAEQYF. CDR3 DNA: TGCAGCGTTGAGGACTTCGCAGAGCAGTACTTC.

This sequence joins TRBV11-2 and TRBJ1-2, with D hard to call. The germline CDR1 and CDR2 sequences are SGHAT and FQNNGV. The CDR3 contains 13 residues. Trimming stripped 9 bases from V and 0 bases from J, with 11 bases between. CDR3 sequence reads: CASNDGANYGYTF. The CDR3 DNA sequence: TGTGCCAGTAACGACGGGGCTAACTATGGCTACACCTTC.